This entry concerns a single TCR beta chain. No antigen is known for it. V lost 3 bases and J lost 9, with 14 bases in between. The germline V gene encodes CDR1 ENHRY and CDR2 SYGVKD. This CDR3 has 13 amino acids. This entry comes from a study of shared clonotypes between healthy human individuals. Study background: The cohort had a couple of women and a few men, ages 18 to 49. Whole-study results and caveats: Sequencing depth was expected to affect clonotype sharing among donors.

Approximately 30,000 T cell genomes (around 310 ng DNA) went into each PBMC replicate. In the original processing: Sequence data from immunoSEQ were junction-only and lacked quality scores; consequently, filtering differed. Measured with immunoSEQ multiplex PCR; TCRdb has only the in-frame clones, and not every one. V, J and clone size reflect that table, while D and trimming were determined from the DNA. The table has about 500,000 clones, more than 70% seen once. The TCR comes from a woman aged 40 to 50 in good health. Some clones in this sample may be carry-over from other donors' samples. This chain joins TRBV10-3 and TRBJ1-1; no clear D gene. The sequencing input was PBMCs. CDR3 region: CAISDGVAEKAFF. Here the CDR3 DNA reads TGTGCCATCAGTGACGGTGTTGCGGAGAAAGCTTTCTTT.